This TCR beta chain was obtained from a study of cytomegalovirus exposure and HLA in healthy donors (dated by TCRdb to the late 2010s). For the wider study: An earlier analysis of about 560 of the donors reported approximately 300 Gb of sequence data and 95 million to 130 million unique TCR beta sequences obtained from roughly 180 million T cells. An early release that covered about 600 HLA-typed donors contained about 300 gigabases of sequencing data and approximately 85 million unique TCR sequences. Of the 350 to 400 genotyped donors, over 70% fell in the genetic ancestry cluster associated with self-reported Caucasian donors. The aim of the study was to test whether cataloging public T cell receptors could identify signatures of past pathogen exposure. Using immunosequencing, the study profiled T cell repertoires from fewer than 700 subjects and related those repertoires to cytomegalovirus serostatus. Besides the first cohort of 550 to 750 subjects, a separate validation cohort made up of roughly 120 different subjects was used. To predict cytomegalovirus infection status, the study combined high-throughput TCR immunosequencing, statistical association of individual TCRs with disease status, and machine learning. To study patterns of TCR occurrence, a later analysis re-analyzed previously published TCR beta repertoires from 700 or so donors and added high-resolution HLA genotyping. Rather than drawing on any new phenotypic data, the later analysis identified candidate immune exposures from TCR beta sequences and the way those sequences occurred across donors. In an earlier analysis of 550 to 700 of the donors, high-throughput TCR beta sequencing was used to judge whether each TCR beta V gene segment behaved as functional or pseudogenic. Donor age, sex, ethnicity and CMV serostatus were collected together with the repertoire data. In a later genetic analysis, genome-wide SNP genotypes for about 55% of the roughly 700 donors were used, and that subset was treated as a discovery cohort. All discovery cohort repertoires had been generated on a single sequencing platform. HLA typing covered class I and class II loci at four-digit resolution. Typing coverage varied by locus: roughly 629-630 donors for A, B, C, DRB1 and DQB1; approximately 520 for DQA1; over 600 for DPA1; 400 to 480 for DPB1. Because of strong linkage in the cohort, 5 or 6 DR-DQ haplotypes were treated as single units for association and clustering. Across about 380 genotyped donors of the cohort, an average of about 240,000 unique TCR beta nucleotide sequences per donor were sequenced, and about a sixth of those sequences were non-productive. Results and caveats for the whole study, not just this receptor: In a later analysis, some 18,000 TCR beta sequences were associated with specific HLA alleles at a false discovery rate of 0.05. Correlated functional status among segregating V segments might reflect linkage disequilibrium, but an unknown experimental factor could not be ruled out. The study gave a list of some 150 TCR beta chains associated with cytomegalovirus. Strong co-occurrence of HLA alleles, especially DR and DQ, made assigning TCR associations to individual alleles difficult. Presence/absence analyses assumed roughly uniform sequencing depth across donors, an assumption that may not hold. The cohort was sequenced for TCR beta chains only, and without alpha or paired-chain data the features that could be detected were limited. A few of the identified cytomegalovirus-associated TCR beta chains were confirmed in vitro to be specific for cytomegalovirus antigens. The 87-base-pair reads could not distinguish some IMGT-functional V segments, including TRBV6-2 and TRBV6-3, so those segments were excluded. A further reported finding was that TCR beta sequences accurately predicted the HLA-A and HLA-B alleles for most subjects in the first cohort. CMV serostatus was the only immune exposure information available for the cohort. Most CMV-associated TCR beta chains appeared to be HLA-restricted in a later analysis, and the HLA associations seemed to be driven largely by CMV exposure. A cluster of highly shared sequence variants was judged likely to be a technical artifact of the sequencing pipeline. A later genetic analysis reported fewer N-insertions in productive TCRs among donors in an Asian-associated ancestry cluster than the roughly 700-donor mean. About 17 rarely observed V segments, including chromosome 9 orphons, were excluded from the earlier analysis of several hundred of the donors because counts were too low. Several of the top co-occurrence clusters appeared to be linked to parvovirus B19, influenza, CMV and Epstein-Barr virus, according to a later analysis. While some public TCRs were present in many individuals, most TCR sequences turned up only very rarely across donors. In both the original and validation cohorts, the classifier was reported to diagnose cytomegalovirus status with high specificity and sensitivity. In an earlier analysis of roughly 500 of the donors, most TCR beta V segments appeared in productive rearrangements about 87% or about 30% of the time, broadly matching IMGT annotations. Compared with equally common non-associated chains, HLA-associated TCR beta chains in a later analysis were more clonally expanded and had lower generation probabilities. It was suggested by the authors that the approach could potentially be generalized to other disease states and immunological phenotypes. According to a later analysis, TCR association rates differed among HLA loci, with DRB1 alleles showing the most associated TCRs and HLA-C alleles showing the fewest. HLA typing was unavailable for some donors at each locus, so association tests used only the typed subset. An association between a missense DCLRE1C variant and V-gene and J-gene trimming of TCR beta chains was found in a later genetic analysis and replicated in an independent cohort.

The CDR3 contains 22 residues, cysteine and phenylalanine counted. Only the CDR3 portion is preserved as DNA: 66 bases, with reading frame beginning at the first base. In total, just over 650 healthy bone marrow donors made up the cohort. At the time of sampling, all cohort members were nominally healthy, though unrecorded immune exposures were likely present. The donor was CMV seronegative and was included in the group of a few hundred seronegative cohort members. Each donor provided a peripheral blood sample, and peripheral blood mononuclear cells were used for TCR beta sequencing. The Qiagen DNeasy Blood Extraction Kit was used to extract genomic DNA from the blood cell samples. Regarding this clone: Its antigen remains unidentified. No base-level quality is on record; no much larger clone is a single base apart.

The receptor library was made with the immunoSEQ multiplex PCR assay. A mixture of 60 forward primers for TCR Vbeta segments and 13 reverse primers for TCR Jbeta segments was used in the multiplex PCR. The CDR3 region of rearranged TCR beta genes was amplified from genomic DNA with a multiplex PCR assay. The amplified TCR beta libraries were sequenced on the Illumina HiSeq System as 87-base-pair reads. Per the authors' processing: Across the 600 to 700 repertoires, a later analysis counted some 81 million unique TCR beta chains, roughly 11 million of which were shared by at least two donors. Raw reads were error-corrected and collapsed into unique sequences with a nearest-neighbor algorithm that merged closely related sequences to remove PCR and sequencing errors. CDR3 sequences were aligned to IMGT reference sequences to assign V, D and J gene segments. For a sequence to be retained, a match of at least six nucleotides was required to both a V gene segment and a J gene segment. Rearrangements were classified as productive when the CDR3 lacked stop codons and remained in frame with V and J, and all other rearrangements were classified as non-productive. CDR3 was defined according to IMGT convention as the region running from the second conserved V-encoded cysteine to the conserved J-encoded phenylalanine. In an earlier analysis of around 640 of the donors, sequences lacking an unambiguous match to a single V gene segment were excluded. An earlier analysis of fewer than 650 of the donors classified V segments as functional when productive rearrangements were above 56.7% and as segregating when the standard deviation between donors was above 5%. A statistical classification framework was developed to diagnose cytomegalovirus status using the catalog of TCR beta chain sequences. In a later analysis, V and J genes were assigned by comparing TCR nucleotide sequences against IMGT/GENE-DB human TR gene sequences. Using the TCRdist pipeline, a later analysis assigned CDR3 sequences along with most-parsimonious VDJ recombination scenarios. In a later analysis, each TCR beta chain was defined by its CDR3 amino acid sequence together with its V-gene family, and reads without a unique V-gene family were excluded. To address suspected cross-contamination and a sequencing artifact, a later analysis removed around 590 highly shared, low-generation-probability nucleotide sequences. In a later analysis, a clonal expansion index for each public chain was calculated from normalized within-repertoire ranks of inferred template counts. In a later analysis, generation probabilities were computed using a VDJ recombination model fitted to out-of-frame rearrangements, and the results were checked against IGoR. In a later analysis, TCR-TCR, TCR-HLA and TCR-CMV co-occurrence was scored with hypergeometric tests, and a repertoire-size bias correction was applied to TCR pairs. A later analysis estimated false discovery rates by permuting HLA or CMV assignments 20 times. A later analysis grouped co-occurring TCRs with DBSCAN, adding TCRdist sequence similarity when clustering within HLA-allele-positive subsets. Repertoires with fewer than 30,000 or more than 120,000 public chains were left out of co-occurrence clustering, as were about five repertoires with anomalous nucleotide sharing. TCRdb holds this immuneACCESS table with in-frame rearrangements only. Some clones are missing; in checked studies, unresolved V genes explain under half, and the rest has no known cause. Clonal size and the V and J genes are those of that table, whereas D and trimming came from the DNA. The sample profile shows about 67,000 clones; around 67% of them were found once. About 1.9% of the sample lies in the top ten.

The chain is encoded by TRBV21-1 joined to TRBJ2-1; TRBD2, the D gene given by the table, was not confirmed from the DNA. TRBV21-1 is a known pseudogene. The source is a woman aged 25-40 years in good health and CMV-seronegative. The specimen sequenced was PBMCs. The CDR3 loop reads CASSKETGLAGFIKVTYNEQFF. The nucleotide sequence is TGTGCCAGCAGCAAAGAAACTGGACTAGCGGGCTTTATTAAGGTAACCTACAATGAGCAGTTCTTC.